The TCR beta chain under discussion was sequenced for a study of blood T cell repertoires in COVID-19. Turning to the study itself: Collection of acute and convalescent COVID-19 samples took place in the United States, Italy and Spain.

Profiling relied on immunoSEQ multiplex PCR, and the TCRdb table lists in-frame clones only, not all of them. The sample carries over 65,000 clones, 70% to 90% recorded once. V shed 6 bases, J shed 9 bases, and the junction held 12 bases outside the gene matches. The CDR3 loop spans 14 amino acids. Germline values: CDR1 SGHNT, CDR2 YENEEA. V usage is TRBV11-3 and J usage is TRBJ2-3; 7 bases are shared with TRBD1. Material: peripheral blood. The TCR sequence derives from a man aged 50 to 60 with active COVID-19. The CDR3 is CASSYTGEKRTQYF. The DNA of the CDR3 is TGTGCCAGCAGTTATACAGGGGAAAAGCGGACGCAGTATTTT.